Each of the 22 T cell receptor beta chains below was sequenced from the same sample in a study of blood T cell repertoires in COVID-19. Sequenced by immunoSEQ multiplex PCR; TCRdb stores in-frame clones only, minus some. The profile shows approximately 94,000 clones, about 89% of them singletons. Material: peripheral blood. Every receptor here comes from a man aged 50-59 years with active COVID-19.

The J gene is TRBJ2-3, the V gene TRBV10-3; 8 nucleotides line up with TRBD1. J was trimmed by 1 base and V by 6 bases; bases with no gene match: 3. Germline V gene data show CDR1 as ENHRY and CDR2 as SYGVKD. The CDR3 length is 14 residues. CDR3 region: CAIRKTGGTDTQYF. The CDR3 DNA is TGTGCCATCAGGAAGACAGGGGGCACAGATACGCAGTATTTT.

The chain combines TRBV7-9 with TRBJ2-3; 7 nucleotides align to TRBD1. CDR1 and CDR2 (germline): SEHNR, FQNEAQ (reference sequence). The junction had 9 bases not matched to a gene; V was cut back by 1 base and J by 2 bases. There are 17 residues in the CDR3. The CDR3 here is CASSLGRTGSNTDTQYF. CDR3 in DNA: TGTGCCAGCAGCTTAGGGCGGACAGGTTCCAACACAGATACGCAGTATTTT.

The V call is TRBV5-1, the J call TRBJ1-5; 9 positions match TRBD1. The CDR3 sequence is 18 residues long. The trim removed 4 bases at V and 0 bases at J, leaving 11 bases unmatched. Per germline, CDR1 SGHRS and CDR2 YFSETQ. CDR3 DNA: TGCGCCAGCAGCCCGGGGACAGGGAGAGCTTATAGCAATCAGCCCCAGCATTTT. This sequence encodes CASSPGTGRAYSNQPQHF.

V is TRBV7-8 and J is TRBJ2-5; 9 nucleotides agree with TRBD1. CDR3 length: 16 amino acids. The J segment lost 0 bases and the V segment lost 7 bases, leaving 9 bases of the junction unmatched. The germline CDR1 and CDR2 sequences are SGHVS and FQNEAQ. The CDR3 region is CASMGQGRGYQETQYF. CDR3 nucleotide sequence: TGTGCCAGCATGGGACAGGGAAGGGGGTACCAAGAGACCCAGTACTTC.

CDR3 DNA sequence: TGTGCCAGCAGCTCGGACAGGGTAAACTATGGCTACACCTTC. It specifies CASSSDRVNYGYTF. The V and J genes are TRBV7-9 and TRBJ1-2; TRBD1 aligns across 8 bases. Looked up from germline, CDR1 is SEHNR and CDR2 is FQNEAQ (reference sequence). The CDR3 spans 14 residues. The ends lost 4 bases at V and 2 bases at J; junction bases unmatched: 3.

The chain is built from TRBV7-9 and TRBJ1-2, with 7 bases matching TRBD1. V lost 4 bases, J lost 7 bases, and 9 bases stayed unmatched. The CDR3 totals 14 residues. Germline values: CDR1 SEHNR, CDR2 FQNEAQ (reference sequence). The CDR3 reads CASSSDRDRSGYTF. The CDR3 region has the DNA TGTGCCAGCAGCTCCGACAGGGACCGGAGTGGCTACACCTTC.

The J gene is TRBJ2-2, the V gene TRBV5-6; TRBD1 matches at 7 bases. The V gene end was trimmed by 4 bases and the J gene end by 0 bases; junction bases not matched to a gene: 3. Germline V gene sequence: CDR1 SGHDT, CDR2 YYEEEE. This CDR3 comprises 15 residues. CDR3 sequence: CASSRQGTNTGELFF. CDR3 sequence (DNA): TGTGCCAGCAGCCGACAGGGAACGAACACCGGGGAGCTGTTTTTT.

The chain links TRBV24-1 to TRBJ2-5; 8 bases agree with TRBD1. CDR3 length: 15 amino acids. Unmatched junction bases numbered 5, after V lost 5 bases and J lost 1 base. Per the germline V gene, CDR1 is KGHDR and CDR2 is SFDVKD. The CDR3 DNA is TGTGCCACCAGTGCTCCTCAGGGGGCCCAAGAGACCCAGTACTTC. It translates to CATSAPQGAQETQYF.

V usage is TRBV6-1 and J usage is TRBJ2-5; TRBD1 might be the D (6 bases). Germline loops: CDR1 MNHNS, CDR2 SASEGT. V lost 0 bases and J lost 4, with 12 bases in between. This CDR3 has 15 amino acids. The DNA of the CDR3 is TGTGCCAGCAGTGAAGCGTATGGGGGCGCAGAGACCCAGTACTTC. It encodes CASSEAYGGAETQYF.

V gene TRBV19 combines with J gene TRBJ2-1; 8 bases match TRBD2. With 3 bases clipped from V and 6 bases from J, the junction kept 10 bases outside the gene matches. Germline CDR1 LNHDA, CDR2 SQIVND (reference sequence). CDR3 length: 16 residues. CDR3 region: CASSISGMVTPNEQFF. The CDR3 bases are TGTGCCAGTAGTATTAGCGGGATGGTTACCCCCAATGAGCAGTTCTTC.

This sequence joins TRBV9 and TRBJ1-2, with D uncertain. The CDR3 spans 14 residues. Germline CDR1 SGDLS, CDR2 YYNGEE. Trimming shortened V by 0 bases and J by 7 bases, and 13 bases separated the two germline ends. The CDR3 DNA is TGTGCCAGCAGCGTAGCTTTGGGAGGTAGTGGCTACACCTTC. This encodes CASSVALGGSGYTF. Based on the CDR3 plus reference TRBV9 and TRBJ1-2, the full variable domain is DSGVTQTPKHLITATGQRVTLRCSPRSGDLSVYWYQQSLDQGLQFLIQYYNGEERAKGNILERFSAQQFPDLHSELNLSSLELGDSALYFCASSVALGGSGYTFGSGTRLTVV.

The genes are TRBV13 and TRBJ1-3; perhaps TRBD1 as D (6 bases). The CDR3 loop spans 14 amino acids. Germline loops: CDR1 PRHDT, CDR2 FYEKMQ (reference sequence). The V end lost 5 bases, the J end lost 3 bases, and 11 bases lay between the germline ends. The CDR3 region is CASSLRGGGNTIYF. The DNA of the CDR3 is TGTGCCAGCAGCCTCCGAGGGGGTGGAAACACCATATATTTT.

V usage is TRBV5-6 and J usage is TRBJ2-5, with D hard to call. The CDR3 covers 12 residues. V lost 1 base and J 4 bases, leaving 5 bases between the germline ends. CDR1 SGHDT and CDR2 YYEEEE come from the germline V gene. CDR3 loop: CASSLTRETQYF. The CDR3 DNA reads TGTGCCAGCAGCTTGACAAGAGAGACCCAGTACTTC. Filled out from reference TRBV5-6 and TRBJ2-5, the complete variable domain reads DAGVTQSPTHLIKTRGQQVTLRCSPKSGHDTVSWYQQALGQGPQFIFQYYEEEERQRGNFPDRFSGHQFPNYSSELNVNALLLGDSALYLCASSLTRETQYFGPGTRLLVL.

This clone was seen only once. The rearrangement links TRBV24-1 to TRBJ2-3; TRBD1 might be the D (5 bases). From germline, CDR1 is KGHDR and CDR2 SFDVKD. V lost 3 bases and J 3 bases, leaving 12 bases between the germline ends. The CDR3 is 15 residues long. The CDR3 is CATSDIGDGTDTQYF. CDR3 DNA sequence: TGTGCCACCAGTGATATAGGGGATGGGACAGATACGCAGTATTTT.

This clone was observed a few times. The chain is built from TRBV3-1 (or the pseudogene TRBV3-2) and TRBJ1-5; D call uncertain. Trimming left V 2 bases short and J 4 bases short, with 6 bases between. From germline, CDR1 is LGHDT and CDR2 YNNKEL (reference sequence). The CDR3 sequence is 13 residues long. CDR3 nucleotides: TGTGCCAGCAGCCAAACTCGGAATCAGCCCCAGCATTTT. Translating it yields CASSQTRNQPQHF.

The chain couples TRBV2 to TRBJ2-1; D unclear. Germline CDR1 is SNHLY and CDR2 is FYNNEI. Trimming took off 7 bases at V and 8 bases at J, with 6 bases between the two ends. CDR3 size: 10 residues. CDR3 sequence (DNA): TGTGCCAGCAACGAGGATGAGCAGTTCTTC. This translates into CASNEDEQFF.

Turning to this clone: The junction does not match germline at one end; this may be a read error. This rearrangement joins TRBV5-1 to TRBJ2-7; the match to TRBD1 covers 12 bases. Germline V gene sequence: CDR1 SGHRS, CDR2 YFSETQ. The length of the CDR3 is 15 residues. The DNA for the CDR3 is TGCGCCAGCAGCTTGGAAGGGACAGGGGGCTACGGGCAGTACTTC. It translates to CASSLEGTGGYGQYF.

The V gene is TRBV5-1, the J gene TRBJ2-3; 7 bases line up with TRBD2. The CDR3 extends over 18 amino acids. The trim removed 4 bases at V and 0 bases at J, leaving 14 bases unmatched. Germline loops: CDR1 SGHRS, CDR2 YFSETQ. Here the CDR3 DNA reads TGCGCCAGCAGCCGGGCGGGGGAGGGCCGGCCAAGCACAGATACGCAGTATTTT. This encodes CASSRAGEGRPSTDTQYF.

The genes are TRBV21-1 and TRBJ1-5. TRBV21-1 is a listed pseudogene. This CDR3 has 14 amino acids. The DNA for the CDR3 is TGTGCCAATGGGGAGGACTCGGGCAATCAGCCCCAGCATTTT. Its protein is CANGEDSGNQPQHF.

This chain uses TRBV2 with TRBJ2-7; tentatively, D is TRBD1 (5 bases). The CDR3 is made up of 11 amino acids. V lost 3 bases and J 12 bases, leaving 12 bases between the germline ends. Per germline, CDR1 SNHLY and CDR2 FYNNEI. CDR3 loop: CASSDEGAMYF. The CDR3 DNA is TGTGCCAGCAGTGACGAAGGGGCGATGTACTTC.

This rearrangement joins TRBV11-3 to TRBJ2-1; tentatively, D is TRBD2 (6 bases). Germline assignment: CDR1 SGHNT and CDR2 YENEEA. CDR3 size: 15 residues. Trimming removed 0 bases at V and 9 bases at J, with 15 bases between. The CDR3 loop is CASSLELEGLAEQFF. CDR3 coding DNA: TGTGCCAGCAGCTTAGAACTGGAGGGTCTCGCTGAGCAGTTCTTC.

In this sample, this clone turned up once. The CDR3 protein is CASSLALAKNIQYF. In nucleotides, the CDR3 is TGTGCCAGCAGCTTGGCACTAGCCAAAAACATTCAGTACTTC. V usage is TRBV5-4 and J usage is TRBJ2-4; D gene ambiguous. V was cut by 0 bases and J by 0 bases, with 4 bases left in between. Germline CDR1 reads SGHNT; CDR2 reads YYREEE (reference sequence). This CDR3 spans 14 amino acids. The full variable domain, in which reference TRBV5-4 and TRBJ2-4 provide the parts outside the CDR3, is ETGVTQSPTHLIKTRGQQVTLRCSSQSGHNTVSWYQQALGQGPQFIFQYYREEENGRGNFPPRFSGLQFPNYSSELNVNALELDDSALYLCASSLALAKNIQYFGAGTRLSVL.